This T cell receptor beta chain comes out of a study of type 1 regulatory T cells. The wider study: T-allo10 is an in vitro-generated, Tr1-enriched CD4 T cell product specific for alloantigen.

The V gene end was trimmed by 5 bases and the J gene end by 10 bases; junction bases not matched to a gene: 12. The germline CDR1 and CDR2 sequences are SGHAT and FQNNGV. This CDR3 is 15 amino acids long. Worth noting for this clonotype: The antigen is unknown.

One entry per CDR3 protein, called by TCRdb with MiXCR from the reads. The sample holds fewer than 25,000 distinct CDR3 sequences; less than 50% are singletons and the top ten take roughly 5.2%. The receptor was isolated from a human donor in good health. The sample was cultured T cells, either the whole culture or a sorted T cell fraction (not recorded which). The chain employs TRBV11-2 and TRBJ2-5; 11 nucleotides line up with TRBD1. CDR3 sequence: CASSGRTGGMMIQYF. DNA of the CDR3: TGTGCCAGCAGCGGGCGGACAGGGGGCATGATGATCCAGTACTTC.